The sequence of this T cell receptor (beta chain) was determined in a study of tumor-infiltrating lymphocytes in primary liver carcinoma. In germline, CDR1 is SGHDN, CDR2 FVKESK. The CDR3 has 12 residues. V was cut by 4 bases and J by 7 bases, with 8 bases left in between. It was from around 20-30 mg of unsorted bulk tissue that RNA and DNA were co-extracted. A word on this clonotype: Its antigen is unidentified.

Synthesis of TCR beta cDNA was carried out from about 500 ng total RNA with a constant-region primer. Employing slightly modified ARM-PCR, three nested multiplex PCR rounds were run, and these gave rise to the TCR beta libraries. A C-beta reverse primer and TRBV1-TRBV30 forward primers served in each of the first two PCR rounds, at around 10 cycles apiece. One entry per CDR3 protein, called by TCRdb with MiXCR from the multiplex PCR reads. Of tens of thousands of distinct CDR3 sequences in the sample, approximately 72% were seen once. Study results and limitations: Detection in all five tumor regions applied to only about 7-24% of top clones.

Sample: liver tumor tissue from sampling region 1. The subset was: tumor region T1, superior pole. V gene TRBV14 combines with J gene TRBJ2-1; D not certain. The TCR originated in a man aged 40-55 years with primary liver carcinoma and hepatitis B virus infection. The CDR3, as DNA: TGTGCCAGCAGCCGGTTCCATAATGAGCAGTTCTTC. This encodes CASSRFHNEQFF.